This T cell receptor (beta chain) originates from a study of low-dose radiotherapy and immunotherapy resistance in tumors (dated by TCRdb to between 2021 and 2022). Study-level background: In Cohort 1, 0.5 Gy per fraction was delivered every 2 weeks, and a total PTV dose of 6.5 Gy was prescribed. For Cohort 2, the dose was 1 Gy per fraction given every two weeks, adding up to 13 Gy in total across 26 weeks. Patients were given nivolumab as a 240 mg flat dose every two weeks and ipilimumab at 1 mg/kg every six weeks, with both drugs delivered intravenously. Cyclophosphamide 200 mg/m2 was given intravenously every two weeks, one day before each radiation and immunotherapy administration. Starting on cycle 1 day 1, patients took 300 mg of aspirin by mouth once a day for four cycles. First-strand cDNA was synthesized with Superscript III and a set of TRAV- and TRBV-specific primers, covering both TCRalpha and TCRbeta chains. No randomization into treatment groups was done for the people taking part in the trial. The translational analysis covered eight patients: three from the first dose cohort and the first five from the second dose cohort. TCRalpha and TCRbeta libraries were deep-sequenced on an Illumina MiniSeq instrument.

The sample was run on an Illumina MiniSeq. A roughly 18-cycle PCR with Phusion amplified the TCRs, pairing a constant-region primer with the adapter that was attached to the V primers. The MessageAmp II aRNA Amplification Kit was used to amplify the isolated mRNA, with in vitro transcription run for 16 hours at 37 degrees C. The Dynabeads mRNA DIRECT Purification Kit was used to isolate the mRNA for TCR sequencing. A second approximately 25-cycle Phusion PCR added indexed Illumina adapters, and products were purified with AMPure XP beads. The published analysis was carried out like this. Using custom Perl scripts, TCR sequences that encoded the same protein were pooled, out-of-frame sequences were dropped, and the abundance of each clonotype was calculated. TCR sequences supported by only a single read were excluded from analysis. Repertoire metrics included Shannon entropy, Gini index, clonality, richness, and frequency of TCRs shared between repertoires. Clones were called with MiXCR by TCRdb after fastp trimmed the public reads at Q25, and only in-frame beta chains were retained. Each CDR3 protein appears once, grouped with its most common genes and DNA. TCRdb's processing, not the authors' own work, is the source of the V and J calls. The sample table lists about 46,000 distinct CDR3 sequences, roughly 12% of them with a count of one. The ten largest clones add up to approximately 6.2% of the sample.

The time point label, as the study defines it: before trial treatment. The donors took part in RACIN, a single-arm, phase I, dose-escalation trial that combined nivolumab, ipilimumab, aspirin, low-dose cyclophosphamide and low-dose radiotherapy. To be eligible, a patient needed to have an advanced solid tumor that was TIL-negative. This clonotype has a count of ten or more. Its binding antigen is unknown. The sample holds no much larger clone one base away, and base qualities are not on file. The CDR3 covers 11 residues, taking in both the cysteine and the phenylalanine. This entry keeps only the CDR3 DNA: 33 bases, framed from base 1. CDR1 WNHNN and CDR2 SYGVQD are derived from the germline V gene (reference sequence). The V end loses 6 bases and the J end loses 6 bases, and a stretch of 9 bases separates them.

The specimen was PBMCs, collected before treatment. The sequence was collected from a female donor with ovarian cancer. The rearranged segments are TRBV10-1 and TRBJ2-7, with no reliable assignment of the D segment. The CDR3 protein is CASSTGSEQYF. The DNA sequence is as follows: TGCGCCAGCAGCACCGGATCCGAGCAGTACTTC.